A selection of T cell receptor beta chains follows, all from one sample in a study of blood T cells in healthy people across ages. TCRdb re-called the 5' RACE reads through MiXCR, storing one row per CDR3 protein. The sample has around 1,600,000 distinct CDR3 sequences, under 55% seen once. Input material: blood. Receptor source: a woman aged 18-35 years in good health. CDR3s include the opening cysteine and the closing phenylalanine or tryptophan. A D gene is named only where the DNA matches it firmly. Some rows have no size entry. The others give once, few or many, or a class for an expanded clone.

d_call: TRBD2
v_call: TRBV2
clone_size: .
j_call: TRBJ2-7
cdr3_nt: TGTGCCAGCAGTACGTTAGCGGGGGGGCGCGAGCAGTACTTC
cdr3_aa: CASSTLAGGREQYF

d_call: TRBD1
v_call: TRBV7-9
clone_size: .
j_call: TRBJ1-4
cdr3_nt: TGTGCCAGCAGCTACAGGGGATCGCCTGAAAAACTGTTTTTT
cdr3_aa: CASSYRGSPEKLFF

d_call: .
v_call: TRBV20-1
clone_size: .
j_call: TRBJ2-1
cdr3_nt: TGCAGTGCTAGAGGGACTACTTATACGAATGAGCAGTTCTTC
cdr3_aa: CSARGTTYTNEQFF

d_call: .
v_call: TRBV7-2
clone_size: .
j_call: TRBJ2-5
cdr3_nt: TGTGCCAGCTCAAACCGGGGACCTAGAGAGACCCAGTACTTC
cdr3_aa: CASSNRGPRETQYF

d_call: .
v_call: TRBV5-1
clone_size: .
j_call: TRBJ1-1
cdr3_nt: TGCGCCGGCAGCTTGGGGGGGACCTCGAACACTGAAGCTTTCTTT
cdr3_aa: CAGSLGGTSNTEAFF

d_call: .
v_call: TRBV6-5
clone_size: few
j_call: TRBJ1-4
cdr3_nt: TGTGCCAGCACCCAGACAGCCGGCAATGAAAAACTGTTTTTT
cdr3_aa: CASTQTAGNEKLFF

d_call: .
v_call: TRBV12-3/TRBV12-4
clone_size: many
j_call: TRBJ2-3
cdr3_nt: TGTGCCAGCAGTCCGTTGGGCGGCGGCACAGATACGCAGTATTTT
cdr3_aa: CASSPLGGGTDTQYF

d_call: .
v_call: TRBV7-9
clone_size: once
j_call: TRBJ1-1
cdr3_nt: TGTGCCAGCGGGACGGCTGAAGCTTTCTTT
cdr3_aa: CASGTAEAFF

d_call: .
v_call: TRBV20-1
clone_size: .
j_call: TRBJ2-5
cdr3_nt: TGCAGTGCGGGCAGGGACGATGAAGAGCAGTACTTC
cdr3_aa: CSAGRDDEEQYF

d_call: .
v_call: TRBV20-1
clone_size: many
j_call: TRBJ2-3
cdr3_nt: TGCAGTGCTAGAAGAGATACGCAGTATTTT
cdr3_aa: CSARRDTQYF

d_call: .
v_call: TRBV14
clone_size: .
j_call: TRBJ2-7
cdr3_nt: TGTGCCAGCAGCCAAGCAGGACAACGCTACGAGCAGTACTTC
cdr3_aa: CASSQAGQRYEQYF

d_call: .
v_call: TRBV4-2
clone_size: .
j_call: TRBJ2-3
cdr3_nt: TGTGCCAGCAGCCAAGTTATGGGAGTATTAGGTACGCAGTATTTT
cdr3_aa: CASSQVMGVLGTQYF

d_call: .
v_call: TRBV9
clone_size: .
j_call: TRBJ2-2
cdr3_nt: TGTGCCAGCAGCCTAGGGACGGGGAACACCGGGGGGCTGTTTTTT
cdr3_aa: CASSLGTGNTGGLFF

d_call: .
v_call: TRBV14
clone_size: few
j_call: TRBJ2-6
cdr3_nt: TGTGCCAGCAGCCGTTCTGGGGCCAACGTCCCGACTTTC
cdr3_aa: CASSRSGANVPTF

d_call: TRBD1
v_call: TRBV2
clone_size: few
j_call: TRBJ1-2
cdr3_nt: TGTGCCAGCAGACAGGGGATGATCTATGGCTACACCTTC
cdr3_aa: CASRQGMIYGYTF

d_call: .
v_call: TRBV7-9
clone_size: few
j_call: TRBJ1-2
cdr3_nt: TGTGCCAGCAGCTTGACAGGACCCTACTATGGCTACACCTTC
cdr3_aa: CASSLTGPYYGYTF

d_call: TRBD1
v_call: TRBV20-1
clone_size: .
j_call: TRBJ2-3
cdr3_nt: TGCAGTGCCCCGATTCGACAGGGGGTCGATACGCAGTATTTT
cdr3_aa: CSAPIRQGVDTQYF

d_call: .
v_call: TRBV4-3
clone_size: .
j_call: TRBJ1-2
cdr3_nt: TGCGCCAGCAGCCAAGAGCTGGGCAGGGGCTATGGCTACACCTTC
cdr3_aa: CASSQELGRGYGYTF

d_call: .
v_call: TRBV29-1
clone_size: .
j_call: TRBJ1-1
cdr3_nt: TGCAGCGTCAGACCCCAGGACAGGAACACTGAAGCTTTCTTT
cdr3_aa: CSVRPQDRNTEAFF

d_call: TRBD1
v_call: TRBV12-3/TRBV12-4
clone_size: .
j_call: TRBJ1-1
cdr3_nt: TGTGCCAGCACGCCGGACGGACAGGGGAGAAACACTGAAGCTTTCTTT
cdr3_aa: CASTPDGQGRNTEAFF

d_call: .
v_call: TRBV6-2/TRBV6-3
clone_size: few
j_call: TRBJ2-6
cdr3_nt: TGTGCCAGCAGACTTGACAGGACCAACGTCCTGACTTTC
cdr3_aa: CASRLDRTNVLTF

d_call: .
v_call: TRBV12-3/TRBV12-4
clone_size: once
j_call: TRBJ2-3
cdr3_nt: TGTGCCAGCAGTTTATGGCAGAGCAAGGGGTATTTT
cdr3_aa: CASSLWQSKGYF

d_call: .
v_call: TRBV27
clone_size: few
j_call: TRBJ1-5
cdr3_nt: TGTGCCAGCAGTTTCGGGGCGGGTCAGCCCCAGCATTTT
cdr3_aa: CASSFGAGQPQHF

d_call: .
v_call: TRBV7-2
clone_size: .
j_call: TRBJ1-5
cdr3_nt: TGTGCCAGCAGCTTAGCCGTACAGGGAGGTCAGCCCCAGCATTTT
cdr3_aa: CASSLAVQGGQPQHF

d_call: .
v_call: TRBV7-3
clone_size: .
j_call: TRBJ2-3
cdr3_nt: TGTGCCAGCAGCCCGTTCGGCCGGAACACAGATACGCAGTATTTT
cdr3_aa: CASSPFGRNTDTQYF

d_call: .
v_call: TRBV4-2
clone_size: few
j_call: TRBJ2-2
cdr3_nt: TGTGCCAGCAGCCAAGATCAACATACCACCGGGGAGCTGTTTTTT
cdr3_aa: CASSQDQHTTGELFF

d_call: .
v_call: TRBV13
clone_size: .
j_call: TRBJ1-1
cdr3_nt: TGTGCCAGCAGCTTAGGTTACGCAGATTACACTGAAGCTTTCTTT
cdr3_aa: CASSLGYADYTEAFF

d_call: .
v_call: TRBV20-1
clone_size: .
j_call: TRBJ2-1
cdr3_nt: TGCAGTGCTTCACCGGGACTGCTGGGTGATGAGCAGTTCTTC
cdr3_aa: CSASPGLLGDEQFF

d_call: .
v_call: TRBV6-2/TRBV6-3
clone_size: .
j_call: TRBJ2-2
cdr3_nt: TGTGCCAGCAGTTACTCGATTTCTAGGGCTGCGTCAGGGGAGCTGTTTTTT
cdr3_aa: CASSYSISRAASGELFF

d_call: .
v_call: TRBV4-1
clone_size: .
j_call: TRBJ2-5
cdr3_nt: TGCGCCAGCAGCCAACCGGCTATGAACAAAGAGACCCAGTACTTC
cdr3_aa: CASSQPAMNKETQYF

d_call: TRBD1
v_call: TRBV7-2
clone_size: few
j_call: TRBJ1-2
cdr3_nt: TGTGCCAGCAGCCCCGACAGGGGGCTCGGCGGCTACACCTTC
cdr3_aa: CASSPDRGLGGYTF

d_call: .
v_call: TRBV4-1
clone_size: few
j_call: TRBJ1-4
cdr3_nt: TGCGCCAGCAGCCAAGATGGAGGGATCACTAATGAAAAACTGTTTTTT
cdr3_aa: CASSQDGGITNEKLFF

d_call: .
v_call: TRBV12-3/TRBV12-4
clone_size: .
j_call: TRBJ2-3
cdr3_nt: TGTGTCAGCAGTTTAGCTAGGGACCGAACCACAGATACGCAGTATTTT
cdr3_aa: CVSSLARDRTTDTQYF

d_call: .
v_call: TRBV3-1
clone_size: .
j_call: TRBJ2-7
cdr3_nt: TGTGCCAGCAGCCTGGGGTCCGACAGTTCCTACGAGCAGTACTTC
cdr3_aa: CASSLGSDSSYEQYF

d_call: TRBD2
v_call: TRBV7-7
clone_size: .
j_call: TRBJ2-1
cdr3_nt: TGTGCTAGCAGCTTAGGGGCCGGGAGGCCTGGTGAGCAGTTCTTC
cdr3_aa: CASSLGAGRPGEQFF

d_call: .
v_call: TRBV20-1
clone_size: few
j_call: TRBJ2-3
cdr3_nt: TGCAGTGCGCCTTACACTAGTGGGGGGCACCGTAGCACAGATACGCAGTATTTT
cdr3_aa: CSAPYTSGGHRSTDTQYF

d_call: .
v_call: TRBV6-2/TRBV6-3
clone_size: .
j_call: TRBJ2-3
cdr3_nt: TGTGCCAGCAGTTACGATCTTCAGTCGAACACAGATACGCAGTATTTT
cdr3_aa: CASSYDLQSNTDTQYF

d_call: TRBD2
v_call: TRBV12-3/TRBV12-4
clone_size: .
j_call: TRBJ2-1
cdr3_nt: TGTGCCAGCAGTTTCGGAATAGCGGGAGGTGACAATGAGCAGTTCTTC
cdr3_aa: CASSFGIAGGDNEQFF

d_call: .
v_call: TRBV29-1
clone_size: .
j_call: TRBJ2-5
cdr3_nt: TGCAGCGTTGATCGGGGACACCAAGAGACCCAGTACTTC
cdr3_aa: CSVDRGHQETQYF

d_call: TRBD1
v_call: TRBV24-1
clone_size: .
j_call: TRBJ2-2
cdr3_nt: TGTGCCACCAGTGAGTGGACAGGGGGCGAGGCCGGGGAGCTGTTTTTT
cdr3_aa: CATSEWTGGEAGELFF

d_call: TRBD1
v_call: TRBV4-3
clone_size: once
j_call: TRBJ1-6
cdr3_nt: TGCGCCAGCAGCCAAGAGACAGGGAGGAATTCACCCCACCACTTT
cdr3_aa: CASSQETGRNSPHHF

d_call: .
v_call: TRBV6-4
clone_size: few
j_call: TRBJ1-1
cdr3_nt: TGTGCCAGCAGTGACGGTCCGAACACTGAAGCTTTCTTT
cdr3_aa: CASSDGPNTEAFF

d_call: TRBD2
v_call: TRBV5-4
clone_size: .
j_call: TRBJ2-5
cdr3_nt: TGTGCCAGCAGCGCACCCGGGACTAGTTTCGGCAATGAGCAGTACTTC
cdr3_aa: CASSAPGTSFGNEQYF

d_call: TRBD2
v_call: TRBV20-1
clone_size: few
j_call: TRBJ2-1
cdr3_nt: TGCAGTGCTAGAGGGGGAGAACTAGCGGGAGGCAATGAGCAGTTCTTC
cdr3_aa: CSARGGELAGGNEQFF

d_call: TRBD1
v_call: TRBV9
clone_size: .
j_call: TRBJ1-1
cdr3_nt: TGTGCCAGCAGCTTGTACCAGGGGGCAGTCACTGAAGCTTTCTTT
cdr3_aa: CASSLYQGAVTEAFF

d_call: .
v_call: TRBV6-6
clone_size: .
j_call: TRBJ2-5
cdr3_nt: TGTGCCAGCAGTTACGGGGTTGAGCAGTACTTC
cdr3_aa: CASSYGVEQYF